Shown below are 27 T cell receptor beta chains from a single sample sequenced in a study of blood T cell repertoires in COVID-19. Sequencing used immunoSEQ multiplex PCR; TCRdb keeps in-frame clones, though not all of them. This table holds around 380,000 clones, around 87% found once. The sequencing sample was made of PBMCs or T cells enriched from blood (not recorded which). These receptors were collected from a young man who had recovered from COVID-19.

The CDR3 is CSVAQSTEAFF. CDR3 DNA sequence: TGCAGCGTTGCACAGAGCACTGAAGCTTTCTTT. The genes are TRBV29-1 and TRBJ1-1; D is undetermined. CDR3 size: 11 residues. Looked up from germline, CDR1 is SQVTM and CDR2 is ANQGSEA. Trimming cost V 4 bases and J 4 bases, with 7 bases left between them.

The CDR3 DNA follows: TGCAGTGCTAGACAGTCTGAAGCTTTCTTT. Encoded protein: CSARQSEAFF. The chain recombines TRBV20-1 with TRBJ1-1; unclear D gene. Trimming removed 2 bases from V and 6 bases from J, with 4 bases in between. This CDR3 is 10 amino acids long. Germline V lookup: CDR1 DFQATT, CDR2 SNEGSKA (reference sequence).

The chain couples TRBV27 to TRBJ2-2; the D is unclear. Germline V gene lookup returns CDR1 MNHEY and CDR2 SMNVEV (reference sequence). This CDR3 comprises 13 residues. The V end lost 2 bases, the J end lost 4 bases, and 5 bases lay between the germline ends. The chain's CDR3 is CASSLPTTGELFF. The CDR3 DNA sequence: TGTGCCAGCAGTTTACCTACCACCGGGGAGCTGTTTTTT.

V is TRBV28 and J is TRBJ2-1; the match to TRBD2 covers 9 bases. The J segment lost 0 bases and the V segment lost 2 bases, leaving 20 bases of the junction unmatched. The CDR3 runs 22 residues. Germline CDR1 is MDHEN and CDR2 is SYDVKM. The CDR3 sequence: CASSLGALGVAGERSSYNEQFF. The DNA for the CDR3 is TGTGCCAGCAGTTTAGGGGCTTTGGGGGTAGCGGGGGAGCGCAGCTCCTACAATGAGCAGTTCTTC.

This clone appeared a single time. The CDR3 spells CASSLTSGADTQYF. The CDR3 nucleotides are TGTGCCAGCAGCTTGACTAGCGGGGCAGATACGCAGTATTTT. This chain links TRBV7-3 with TRBJ2-3; 11 nucleotides agree with TRBD2. The germline gives CDR1 SGHTA, CDR2 FQGTGA. The CDR3 runs 14 residues. Losses at the gene ends were 3 bases for V and 4 bases for J; bases not matched to a gene: 0. The entire variable domain, with the rest obtained from reference TRBV7-3 and TRBJ2-3, is as follows: GAGVSQTPSNKVTEKGKYVELRCDPISGHTALYWYRQSLGQGPEFLIYFQGTGAADDSGLPNDRFFAVRPEGSVSTLKIQRTERGDSAVYLCASSLTSGADTQYFGPGTRLTVL.

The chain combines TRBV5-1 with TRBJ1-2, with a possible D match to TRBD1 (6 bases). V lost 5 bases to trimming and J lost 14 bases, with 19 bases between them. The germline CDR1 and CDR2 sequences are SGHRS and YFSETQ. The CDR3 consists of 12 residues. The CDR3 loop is CASSPKGEGRTF. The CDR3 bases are TGCGCCAGCAGTCCTAAGGGGGAGGGCCGTACCTTC.

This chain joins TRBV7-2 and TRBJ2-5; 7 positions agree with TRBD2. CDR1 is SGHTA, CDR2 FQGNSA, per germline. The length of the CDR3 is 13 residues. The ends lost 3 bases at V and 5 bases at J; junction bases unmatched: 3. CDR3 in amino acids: CASSLGGLETQYF. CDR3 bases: TGTGCCAGCAGCTTGGGAGGGTTGGAGACCCAGTACTTC. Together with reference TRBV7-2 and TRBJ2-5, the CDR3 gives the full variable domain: GAGVSQSPSNKVTEKGKDVELRCDPISGHTALYWYRQSLGQGLEFLIYFQGNSAPDKSGLPSDRFSAERTGGSVSTLTIQRTQQEDSAVYLCASSLGGLETQYFGPGTRLLVL.

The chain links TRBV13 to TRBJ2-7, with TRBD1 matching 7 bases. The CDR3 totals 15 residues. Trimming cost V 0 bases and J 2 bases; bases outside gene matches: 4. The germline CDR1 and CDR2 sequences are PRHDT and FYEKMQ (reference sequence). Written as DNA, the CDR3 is TGTGCCAGCAGCTTAGGAAGGACAGGAGCCTACGAGCAGTACTTC. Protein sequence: CASSLGRTGAYEQYF.

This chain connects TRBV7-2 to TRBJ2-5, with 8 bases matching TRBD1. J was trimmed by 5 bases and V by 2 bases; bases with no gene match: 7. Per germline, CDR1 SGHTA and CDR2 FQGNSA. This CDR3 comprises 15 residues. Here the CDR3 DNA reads TGTGCCAGCAGCTTAACAGGGGGAGCGGATGAGACCCAGTACTTC. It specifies CASSLTGGADETQYF.

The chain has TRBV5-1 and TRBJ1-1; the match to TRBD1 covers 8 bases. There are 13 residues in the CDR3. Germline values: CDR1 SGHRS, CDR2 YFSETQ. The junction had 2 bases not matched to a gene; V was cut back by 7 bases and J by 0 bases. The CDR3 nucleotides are TGCGCCAGCCAGGGGGCAATGAACACTGAAGCTTTCTTT. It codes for CASQGAMNTEAFF.

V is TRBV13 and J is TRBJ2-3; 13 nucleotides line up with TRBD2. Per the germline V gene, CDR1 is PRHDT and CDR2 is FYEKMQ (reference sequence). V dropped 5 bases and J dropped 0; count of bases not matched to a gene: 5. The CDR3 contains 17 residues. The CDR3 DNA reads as TGTGCCAGCAGCACTACTAGCGGGGGGGCTAGCACAGATACGCAGTATTTT. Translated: CASSTTSGGASTDTQYF.

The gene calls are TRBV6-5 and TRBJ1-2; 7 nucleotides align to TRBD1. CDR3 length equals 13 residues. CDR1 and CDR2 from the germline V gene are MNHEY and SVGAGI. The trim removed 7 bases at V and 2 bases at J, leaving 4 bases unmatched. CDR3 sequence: CASTGGVNYGYTF. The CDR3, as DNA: TGTGCCAGCACAGGGGGAGTAAACTATGGCTACACCTTC.

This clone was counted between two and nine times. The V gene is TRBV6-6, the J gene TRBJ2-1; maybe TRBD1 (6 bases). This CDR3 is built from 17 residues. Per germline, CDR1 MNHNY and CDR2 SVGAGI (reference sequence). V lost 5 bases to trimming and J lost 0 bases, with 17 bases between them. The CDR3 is CASSPSQDSFSYNEQFF. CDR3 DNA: TGTGCCAGCAGTCCATCACAGGACAGCTTCTCCTACAATGAGCAGTTCTTC.

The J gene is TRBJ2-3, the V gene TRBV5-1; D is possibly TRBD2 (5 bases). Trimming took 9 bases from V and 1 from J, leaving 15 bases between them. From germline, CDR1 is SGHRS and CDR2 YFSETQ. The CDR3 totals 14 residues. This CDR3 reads CATRADWGTDTQYF. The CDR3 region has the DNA TGCGCCACCCGGGCGGACTGGGGCACAGATACGCAGTATTTT.

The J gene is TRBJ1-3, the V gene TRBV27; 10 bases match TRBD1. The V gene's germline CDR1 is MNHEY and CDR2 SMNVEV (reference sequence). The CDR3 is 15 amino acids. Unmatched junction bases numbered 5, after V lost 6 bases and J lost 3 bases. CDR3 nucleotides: TGTGCCAGCAGGAAGACAGGGGGCTTTGGAAACACCATATATTTT. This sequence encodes CASRKTGGFGNTIYF.

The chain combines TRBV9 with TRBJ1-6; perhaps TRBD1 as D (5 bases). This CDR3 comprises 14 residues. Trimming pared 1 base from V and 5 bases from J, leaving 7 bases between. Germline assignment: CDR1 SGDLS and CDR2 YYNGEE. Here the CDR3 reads CASSVQGNNSPLHF. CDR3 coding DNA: TGTGCCAGCAGCGTACAGGGAAATAATTCACCCCTCCACTTT.

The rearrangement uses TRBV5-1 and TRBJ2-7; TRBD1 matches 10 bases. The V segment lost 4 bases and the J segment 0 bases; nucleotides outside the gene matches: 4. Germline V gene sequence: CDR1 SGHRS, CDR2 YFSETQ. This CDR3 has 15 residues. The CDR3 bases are TGCGCCAGCAGCGGAGGGACAGGGGTCTCCTACGAGCAGTACTTC. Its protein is CASSGGTGVSYEQYF.

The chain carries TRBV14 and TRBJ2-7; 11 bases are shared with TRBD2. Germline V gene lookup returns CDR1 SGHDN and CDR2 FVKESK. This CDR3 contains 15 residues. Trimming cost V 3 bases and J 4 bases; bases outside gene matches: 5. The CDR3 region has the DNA TGTGCCAGCAGCCAGACCGGGACTAGCGGATACGAGCAGTACTTC. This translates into CASSQTGTSGYEQYF.

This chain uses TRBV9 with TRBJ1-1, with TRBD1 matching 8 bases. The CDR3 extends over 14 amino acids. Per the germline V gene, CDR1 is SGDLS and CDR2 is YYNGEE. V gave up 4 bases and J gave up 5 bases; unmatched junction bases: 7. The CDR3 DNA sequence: TGTGCCAGCAGCTTACAGGACAGGGTTACTGAAGCTTTCTTT. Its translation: CASSLQDRVTEAFF. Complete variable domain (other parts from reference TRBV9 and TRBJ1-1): DSGVTQTPKHLITATGQRVTLRCSPRSGDLSVYWYQQSLDQGLQFLIQYYNGEERAKGNILERFSAQQFPDLHSELNLSSLELGDSALYFCASSLQDRVTEAFFGQGTRLTVV.

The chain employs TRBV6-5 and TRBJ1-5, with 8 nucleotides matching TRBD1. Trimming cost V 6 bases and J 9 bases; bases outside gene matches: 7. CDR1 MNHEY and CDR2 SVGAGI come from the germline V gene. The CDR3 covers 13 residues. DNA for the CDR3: TGTGCCAGCAGAGACAGGGGTCGGAGGCCCCAGCATTTT. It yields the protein CASRDRGRRPQHF.

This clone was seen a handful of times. The CDR3 reads CASSLALGQNTGELFF. The CDR3 coding sequence is TGTGCCAGCAGCTTAGCTTTGGGACAGAACACCGGGGAGCTGTTTTTT. The chain combines TRBV11-2 with TRBJ2-2; TRBD1 might be the D (6 bases). Trimming removed 1 base from V and 1 base from J, with 10 bases in between. The CDR3 is 16 amino acids. Germline CDR1 and CDR2: SGHAT and FQNNGV. Variable domain in full (rest from reference TRBV11-2 and TRBJ2-2): EAGVAQSPRYKIIEKRQSVAFWCNPISGHATLYWYQQILGQGPKLLIQFQNNGVVDDSQLPKDRFSAERLKGVDSTLKIQPAKLEDSAVYLCASSLALGQNTGELFFGEGSRLTVL.

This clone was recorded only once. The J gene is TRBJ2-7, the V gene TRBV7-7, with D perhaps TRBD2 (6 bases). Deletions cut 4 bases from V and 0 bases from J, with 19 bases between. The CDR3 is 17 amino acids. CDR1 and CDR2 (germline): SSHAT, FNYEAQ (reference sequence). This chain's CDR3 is CASSYHRRGTDSYEQYF. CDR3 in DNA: TGTGCCAGCAGCTATCACCGCCGGGGGACGGACTCCTACGAGCAGTACTTC.

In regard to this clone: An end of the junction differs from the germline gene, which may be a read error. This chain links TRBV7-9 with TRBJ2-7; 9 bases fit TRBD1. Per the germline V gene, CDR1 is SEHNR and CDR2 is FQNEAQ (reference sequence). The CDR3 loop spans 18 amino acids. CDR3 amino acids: CASSTIPTDRGDSHEQYF. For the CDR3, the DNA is TGTGCCAGCAGCACAATACCAACCGACAGGGGGGACTCCCACGAGCAGTACTTC. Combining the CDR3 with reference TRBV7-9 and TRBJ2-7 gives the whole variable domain DTGVSQNPRHKITKRGQNVTFRCDPISEHNRLYWYRQTLGQGPEFLTYFQNEAQLEKSRLLSDRFSAERPKGSFSTLEIQRTEQGDSAMYLCASSTIPTDRGDSHEQYFGPGTRLTVT.

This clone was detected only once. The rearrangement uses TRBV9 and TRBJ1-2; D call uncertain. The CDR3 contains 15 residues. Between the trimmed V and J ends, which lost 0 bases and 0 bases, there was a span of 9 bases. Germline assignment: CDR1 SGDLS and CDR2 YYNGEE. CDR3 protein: CASSVAGGTNYGYTF. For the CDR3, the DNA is TGTGCCAGCAGCGTAGCAGGAGGCACTAACTATGGCTACACCTTC.

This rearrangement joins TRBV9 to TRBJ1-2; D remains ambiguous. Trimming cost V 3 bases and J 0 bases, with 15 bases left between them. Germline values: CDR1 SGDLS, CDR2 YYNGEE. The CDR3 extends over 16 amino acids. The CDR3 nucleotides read TGTGCCAGCAGCGGAGCGGCAGATATCACTAACTATGGCTACACCTTC. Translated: CASSGAADITNYGYTF.

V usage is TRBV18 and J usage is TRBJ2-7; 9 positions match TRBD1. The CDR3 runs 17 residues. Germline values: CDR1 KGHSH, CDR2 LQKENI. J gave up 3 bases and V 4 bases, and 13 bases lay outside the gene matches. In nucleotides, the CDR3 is TGTGCCAGCTCACGGGGACAGGGAAGACAGAGGGTCTACGAGCAGTACTTC. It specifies CASSRGQGRQRVYEQYF.

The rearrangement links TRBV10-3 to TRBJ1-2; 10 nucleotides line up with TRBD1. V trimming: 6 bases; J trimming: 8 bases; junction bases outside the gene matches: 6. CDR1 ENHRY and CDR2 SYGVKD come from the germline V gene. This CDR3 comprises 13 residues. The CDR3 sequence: CAISSDRGGGYTF. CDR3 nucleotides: TGTGCCATCAGCTCGGACAGGGGGGGCGGCTACACCTTC.